This T cell receptor beta chain was profiled in a study of T cell repertoires in cytomegalovirus infection. Whole-study context: Indications of both CMV infection and matching HLA type were provided by public TCR beta signatures. Study-level results: The cumulative frequency of public TCR beta families distinguished individuals who carried CMV together with the relevant HLA.

The CDR3 runs to 15 residues. Germline trimming cut 8 bases from V and 2 bases from J; bases unmatched to any gene: 7. Germline V gene lookup returns CDR1 LNHDA and CDR2 SQIVND (reference sequence). TCRdb independently ran MiXCR on the reads; one entry per CDR3 protein. The sample consists of a few hundred thousand distinct CDR3 sequences, approximately 17% of them appearing once. Notes on this clonotype: The antigen remains unidentified.

The source of this sequence is a human donor in good health (CMV status not recorded). Some clones in this sample may be carry-over from other donors' samples. The chain employs TRBV19 and TRBJ1-5; 9 positions match TRBD1. Specimen: CD8+ T cells from PBMCs. This CDR3 is CASGHRTGGNQPQHF. The CDR3 DNA is TGTGCCAGTGGTCATCGGACAGGGGGCAATCAGCCCCAGCATTTT.